The 20 T cell receptor beta chains below all came from one sample that was sequenced in a study of Graves' ophthalmopathy and Graves' hyperthyroidism. Investigators amplified TCR beta CDR3 regions from RNA transcripts. HTBI primers were employed in first-round RT-PCR, then a second-round multiplex PCR followed. From the multiplex PCR reads, TCRdb called clonotypes with MiXCR, one entry per CDR3 protein. The sample consists of approximately 210,000 distinct CDR3 sequences, just under 30% of them appearing once. Sequenced input: peripheral blood. All receptors derive from a man aged 50-59 years with Graves' ophthalmopathy.

This clonotype was seen repeatedly, ten times or more. This chain links TRBV20-1 with TRBJ1-6; D is uncertain. Trimming removed 3 bases at V and 5 bases at J, with 8 bases between. The CDR3 extends over 13 amino acids. Germline V lookup: CDR1 DFQATT, CDR2 SNEGSKA (reference sequence). The CDR3 DNA is TGCAGTGCTAGTGGGCAGGATAATTCACCCCTCCACTTT. This gives the protein CSASGQDNSPLHF.

Many counts were recorded for this clonotype. The chain combines TRBV29-1 with TRBJ2-2, with D hard to call. Per the germline V gene, CDR1 is SQVTM and CDR2 is ANQGSEA. CDR3 length equals 11 residues. Deletions cut 4 bases from V and 6 bases from J, with 6 bases between. The CDR3 bases are TGCAGCGTTGGGGAACCCGGGGAGCTGTTTTTT. Its protein is CSVGEPGELFF.

The J gene is TRBJ1-1, the V gene TRBV20-1; 7 bases fit TRBD1. CDR1 and CDR2 (germline): DFQATT, SNEGSKA (reference sequence). The J segment lost 1 base and the V segment lost 1 base, leaving 3 bases of the junction unmatched. The CDR3 has 14 residues. CDR3 amino acids: CSARAGTENTEAFF. The DNA of the CDR3 is TGCAGTGCTAGAGCCGGGACAGAGAACACTGAAGCTTTCTTT.

There are a few counts of this clonotype. The chain joins TRBV28 to TRBJ1-5; D possibly corresponds to TRBD1 (6 bases). The V and J ends lost 4 bases and 1 base respectively, with 17 bases between them. CDR3 size: 17 residues. The germline gives CDR1 MDHEN, CDR2 SYDVKM. CDR3 sequence reads: CASSSSSGQRSNQPQHF. The CDR3 DNA sequence: TGTGCCAGCAGTTCCTCGAGCGGACAGCGAAGCAATCAGCCCCAGCATTTT.

V gene TRBV6-2 or TRBV6-3 combines with J gene TRBJ2-3; the D gene could be TRBD1 or TRBD2 (5 bases each). V was shortened by 2 bases and J by 7 bases, with 13 bases between the two germline ends. CDR1 is MNHEY, CDR2 SVGEGT, per germline. This CDR3 contains 14 residues. This CDR3 reads CASSYRSGQYTQYF. The DNA for the CDR3 is TGTGCCAGCAGTTACCGGTCGGGGCAGTATACGCAGTATTTT.

V and J are TRBV18 and TRBJ1-5; no clear D. Germline V lookup: CDR1 KGHSH, CDR2 LQKENI. Trimming removed 0 bases from V and 11 bases from J, with 20 bases in between. The CDR3 runs 16 residues. This CDR3 reads CASSPPYSLGNQAQHF. CDR3 in DNA: TGTGCCAGCTCACCACCTTACAGCTTGGGGAATCAAGCCCAGCATTTT. Using reference TRBV18 and TRBJ1-5 for the parts outside the CDR3, the full variable domain is NAGVMQNPRHLVRRRGQEARLRCSPMKGHSHVYWYRQLPEEGLKFMVYLQKENIIDESGMPKERFSAEFPKEGPSILRIQQVVRGDSAAYFCASSPPYSLGNQAQHFGDGTRLSIL.

The table lists this clonotype with many counts. The rearrangement uses TRBV6-2 or TRBV6-3 and TRBJ2-2, with 11 bases aligning to TRBD1. The CDR3 sequence is 18 residues long. Germline loops: CDR1 MNHEY, CDR2 SVGEGT. J lost 6 bases, V lost 5 bases, and 14 bases had no gene match. CDR3: CASSHRNPGQGVSGELFF. The CDR3 DNA follows: TGTGCCAGCAGTCACAGAAACCCGGGACAGGGGGTATCCGGGGAGCTGTTTTTT.

The CDR3 loop reads CASSYSGAGDYEQYF. The CDR3 bases are TGTGCCAGCAGTTACTCTGGGGCCGGGGATTACGAGCAGTACTTC. This chain connects TRBV6-5 to TRBJ2-7, with D perhaps assigned TRBD1 or TRBD2 (5 bases each). V lost 0 bases, J lost 4 bases, and 13 bases lay in between. The CDR3 totals 15 residues. Germline V gene data show CDR1 as MNHEY and CDR2 as SVGAGI.

This clonotype occurred many times. The genes are TRBV4-1 and TRBJ2-2, with 11 nucleotides matching TRBD2. The CDR3 has 15 amino acids. Per the germline V gene, CDR1 is MGHRA and CDR2 is YSYEKL. V lost 5 bases to trimming and J lost 2 bases; unmatched junction nucleotides: 1. The DNA for the CDR3 is TGCGCCAGCAGCACTAGCGGGAGAAACACCGGGGAGCTGTTTTTT. It yields the protein CASSTSGRNTGELFF.

In its sample, this clonotype was seen many times. The rearrangement uses TRBV7-8 and TRBJ2-5, with D uncertain. V lost 4 bases and J 0 bases, leaving 6 bases between the germline ends. CDR1 is SGHVS and CDR2 is FQNEAQ in the germline V gene. The CDR3 is 13 amino acids. CDR3 residues: CASSSTYQETQYF. As DNA, the CDR3 is TGTGCCAGCAGCTCCACGTACCAAGAGACCCAGTACTTC.

This clonotype was observed at least ten times. This rearrangement joins TRBV12-3 or TRBV12-4 to TRBJ1-1; unclear D gene. The CDR3 has 13 amino acids. Trimming removed 5 bases at V and 11 bases at J, with 18 bases between. As DNA, the CDR3 is TGTGCCAGCAGTGCGCCGTTCAGTCCCCGGGCTTTCTTT. It translates to CASSAPFSPRAFF.

This chain uses TRBV15 with TRBJ2-3; D is possibly TRBD2 (5 bases). The CDR3 has 15 residues. Looked up from germline, CDR1 is LNHNV and CDR2 is YYDKDF (reference sequence). V lost 1 base, J lost 0 bases, and 8 bases lay in between. CDR3 in amino acids: CATSRGGGSTDTQYF. CDR3 DNA: TGTGCCACCAGCAGAGGTGGCGGGAGCACAGATACGCAGTATTTT.

The chain employs TRBV12-3 or TRBV12-4 and TRBJ2-5; 8 nucleotides align to TRBD1. This CDR3 comprises 16 residues. J was trimmed by 5 bases and V by 5 bases; bases with no gene match: 13. The CDR3 loop is CASSHRTGPNRETQYF. DNA for the CDR3: TGTGCCAGCAGTCACCGGACAGGGCCAAACAGGGAGACCCAGTACTTC.

The chain links TRBV7-9 to TRBJ1-1; D might be TRBD1 (6 bases). The germline CDR1 and CDR2 sequences are SEHNR and FQNEAQ (reference sequence). The CDR3 has 13 amino acids. V lost 5 bases and J 10 bases, leaving 17 bases between the germline ends. The CDR3 sequence is CASSLWAGVAAFF. CDR3 nucleotides: TGTGCCAGCAGCCTTTGGGCAGGGGTTGCAGCTTTCTTT.

Many counts were recorded for this clonotype. The rearrangement uses TRBV29-1 and TRBJ2-4; D is uncertain. Trimming took 2 bases from V and 2 from J, leaving 13 bases between them. Germline CDR1 SQVTM, CDR2 ANQGSEA. The CDR3 runs to 15 residues. As DNA, the CDR3 is TGCAGCGTTGAAAGTAGAGATATCACCAAAAACATTCAGTACTTC. This translates into CSVESRDITKNIQYF.

Many counts were recorded for this clonotype. The V gene is TRBV20-1, the J gene TRBJ2-6, with D perhaps matching TRBD2 (6 bases). Germline V gene lookup returns CDR1 DFQATT and CDR2 SNEGSKA (reference sequence). CDR3 size: 19 residues. With 0 bases removed from V and 1 base from J, the gap between germline ends came to 19 bases. The CDR3 DNA sequence: TGCAGTGCTAGAGATATCGGCGGGGCTGAAGGGTCTGGGGCCAACGTCCTGACTTTC. This encodes CSARDIGGAEGSGANVLTF.

The J gene is TRBJ1-1, the V gene TRBV6-1, with TRBD1 matching over 8 bases. This CDR3 region has 16 residues. The germline CDR1 and CDR2 sequences are MNHNS and SASEGT. Trimming took 6 bases from V and 1 from J; bases not matched to a gene: 10. The CDR3 DNA reads TGTGCCAGCAGACCTATCAGGGGGCTGTGGAACACTGAAGCTTTCTTT. It codes for CASRPIRGLWNTEAFF.

This clonotype was picked up many times. This chain connects TRBV20-1 to TRBJ2-7; 7 bases match TRBD1. Germline CDR1 reads DFQATT; CDR2 reads SNEGSKA (reference sequence). CDR3 length: 13 residues. V shed 4 bases and J 5 bases; nucleotides not matched to a gene: 8. CDR3 loop: CSANRDSGNEQYF. The CDR3 nucleotides read TGCAGTGCTAATAGGGACAGCGGCAACGAGCAGTACTTC.

This sequence joins TRBV5-4 and TRBJ1-2; 9 nucleotides line up with TRBD1. With V trimmed by 5 bases and J by 3 bases, 8 bases remained unmatched. Germline lookup yields CDR1 SGHNT and CDR2 YYREEE (reference sequence). This CDR3 region has 15 residues. The CDR3 protein is CASRSGTGIDYGYTF. CDR3 in DNA: TGTGCCAGCAGGTCTGGGACAGGGATCGACTATGGCTACACCTTC.

This clonotype was counted many times. The chain employs TRBV19 and TRBJ1-1, with D perhaps matching TRBD1 (6 bases). V was trimmed by 4 bases and J by 7 bases, leaving 10 bases between them. This CDR3 has 12 residues. Germline CDR1 reads LNHDA; CDR2 reads SQIVND (reference sequence). The CDR3 reads CASSTQTGEAFF. The DNA for the CDR3 is TGTGCCAGTAGTACCCAGACAGGTGAAGCTTTCTTT.